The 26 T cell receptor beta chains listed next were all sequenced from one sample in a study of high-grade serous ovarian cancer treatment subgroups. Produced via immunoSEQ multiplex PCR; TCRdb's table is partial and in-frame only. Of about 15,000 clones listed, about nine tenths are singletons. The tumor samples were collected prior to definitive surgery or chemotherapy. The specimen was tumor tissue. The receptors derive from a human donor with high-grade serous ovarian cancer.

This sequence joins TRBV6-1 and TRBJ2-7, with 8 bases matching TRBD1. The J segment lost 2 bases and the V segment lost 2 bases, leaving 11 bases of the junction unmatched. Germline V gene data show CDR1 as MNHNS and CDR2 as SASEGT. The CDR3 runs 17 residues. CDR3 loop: CASSELGQGKGTYEQYF. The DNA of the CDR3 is TGTGCCAGCAGTGAACTTGGACAGGGAAAGGGGACCTACGAGCAGTACTTC.

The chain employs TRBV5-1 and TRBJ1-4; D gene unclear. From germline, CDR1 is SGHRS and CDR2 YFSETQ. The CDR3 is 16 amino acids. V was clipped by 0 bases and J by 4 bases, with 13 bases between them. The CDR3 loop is CASSLGTDLLNEKLFF. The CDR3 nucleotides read TGCGCCAGCAGCTTGGGGACGGACCTGCTTAATGAAAAACTGTTTTTT.

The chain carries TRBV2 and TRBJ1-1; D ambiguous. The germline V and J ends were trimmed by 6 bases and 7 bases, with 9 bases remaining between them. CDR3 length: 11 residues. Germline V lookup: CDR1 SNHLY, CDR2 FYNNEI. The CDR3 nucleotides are TGTGCCAGCAGGGTGTTGGGTGAAGCTTTCTTT. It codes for CASRVLGEAFF.

The CDR3 nucleotides are TGTGCCAGCAGTTGGACAGGGGTGGGTGGCTACACCTTC. Amino acid sequence: CASSWTGVGGYTF. The chain joins TRBV28 to TRBJ1-2, with TRBD1 matching over 9 bases. The CDR3 has 13 residues. J was trimmed by 7 bases and V by 4 bases; bases with no gene match: 4. Germline-derived CDR1 and CDR2 are MDHEN and SYDVKM.

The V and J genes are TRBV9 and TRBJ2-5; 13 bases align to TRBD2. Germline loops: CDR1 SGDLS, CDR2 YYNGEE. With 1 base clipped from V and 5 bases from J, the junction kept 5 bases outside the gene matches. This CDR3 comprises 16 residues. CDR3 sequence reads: CASSVTGTSGVETQYF. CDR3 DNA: TGTGCCAGCAGCGTAACCGGGACTAGCGGGGTCGAGACCCAGTACTTC.

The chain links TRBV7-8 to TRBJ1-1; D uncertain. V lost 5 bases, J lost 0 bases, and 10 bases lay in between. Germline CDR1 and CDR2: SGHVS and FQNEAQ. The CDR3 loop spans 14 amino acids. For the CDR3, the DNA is TGTGCCAGCAGCATAACTGTCATGAACACTGAAGCTTTCTTT. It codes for CASSITVMNTEAFF.

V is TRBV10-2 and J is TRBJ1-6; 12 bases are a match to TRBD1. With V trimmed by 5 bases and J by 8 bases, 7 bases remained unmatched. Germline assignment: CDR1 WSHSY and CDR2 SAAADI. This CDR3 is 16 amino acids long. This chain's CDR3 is CASSPPGTGGYSPLHF. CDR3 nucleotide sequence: TGCGCCAGCAGTCCACCCGGGACAGGGGGCTATTCACCCCTCCACTTT.

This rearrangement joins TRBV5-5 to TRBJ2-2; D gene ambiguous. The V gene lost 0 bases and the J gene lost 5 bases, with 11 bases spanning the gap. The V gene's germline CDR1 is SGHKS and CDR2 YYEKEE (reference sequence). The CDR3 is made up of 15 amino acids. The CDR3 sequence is CASSLVQRRTGELFF. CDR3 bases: TGTGCCAGCAGCTTGGTCCAGAGGCGGACCGGGGAGCTGTTTTTT.

The CDR3 DNA reads TGCAGCGTTGAAGGGTCTAGCGGGGCCAATGAGCAGTTCTTC. As protein: CSVEGSSGANEQFF. The rearrangement joins TRBV29-1 to TRBJ2-1; 9 bases map to TRBD2. The CDR3 is 14 residues long. Germline CDR1 and CDR2: SQVTM and ANQGSEA. Trimming removed 1 base from V and 6 bases from J; junction bases left unmatched: 4.

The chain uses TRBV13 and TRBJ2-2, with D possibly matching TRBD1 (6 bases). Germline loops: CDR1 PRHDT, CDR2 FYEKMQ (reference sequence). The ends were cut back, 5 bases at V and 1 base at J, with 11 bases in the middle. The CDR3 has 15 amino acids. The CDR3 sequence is CASSVLTGNTGELFF. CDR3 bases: TGTGCCAGCAGCGTACTGACAGGGAACACCGGGGAGCTGTTTTTT.

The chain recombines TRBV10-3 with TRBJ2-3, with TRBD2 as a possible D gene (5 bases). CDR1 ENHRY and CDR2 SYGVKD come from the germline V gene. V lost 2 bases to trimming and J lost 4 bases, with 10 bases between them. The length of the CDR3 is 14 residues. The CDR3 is CAISEVAGADTQYF. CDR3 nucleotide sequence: TGTGCCATCAGTGAGGTTGCGGGCGCAGATACGCAGTATTTT.

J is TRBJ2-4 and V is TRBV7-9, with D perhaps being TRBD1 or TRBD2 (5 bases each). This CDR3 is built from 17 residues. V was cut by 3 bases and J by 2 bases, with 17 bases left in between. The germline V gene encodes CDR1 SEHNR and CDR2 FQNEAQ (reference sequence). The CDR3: CASSFGWIGTTKNIQYF. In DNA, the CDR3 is TGTGCCAGCAGCTTCGGTTGGATTGGGACGACCAAAAACATTCAGTACTTC.

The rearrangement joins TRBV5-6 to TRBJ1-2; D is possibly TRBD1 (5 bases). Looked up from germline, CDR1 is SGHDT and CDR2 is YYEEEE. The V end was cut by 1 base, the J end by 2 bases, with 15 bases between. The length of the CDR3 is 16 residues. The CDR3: CASSLIGFRVNYGYTF. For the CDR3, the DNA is TGTGCCAGCAGCTTGATTGGTTTCAGGGTAAACTATGGCTACACCTTC.

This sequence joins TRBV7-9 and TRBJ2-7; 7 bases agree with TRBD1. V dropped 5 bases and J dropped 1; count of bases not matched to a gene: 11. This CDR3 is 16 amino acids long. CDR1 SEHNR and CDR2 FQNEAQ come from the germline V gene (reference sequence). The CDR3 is CASSPRTGLSSYEQYF. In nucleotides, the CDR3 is TGTGCCAGCAGCCCCCGGACAGGTCTATCATCCTACGAGCAGTACTTC.

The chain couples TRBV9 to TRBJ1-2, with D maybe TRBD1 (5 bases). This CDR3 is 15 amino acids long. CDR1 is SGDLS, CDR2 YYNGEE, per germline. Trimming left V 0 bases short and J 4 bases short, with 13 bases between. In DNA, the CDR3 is TGTGCCAGCAGCGTAGGAGATGGGGGGACCTATGGCTACACCTTC. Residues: CASSVGDGGTYGYTF.

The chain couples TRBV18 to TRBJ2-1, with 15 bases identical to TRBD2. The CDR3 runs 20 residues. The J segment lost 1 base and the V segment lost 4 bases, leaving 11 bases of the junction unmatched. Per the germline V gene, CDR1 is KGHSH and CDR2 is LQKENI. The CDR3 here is CASSLRGLAGGLRSYNEQFF. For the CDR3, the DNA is TGTGCCAGCTCACTACGGGGACTAGCGGGGGGTCTGAGATCCTACAATGAGCAGTTCTTC.

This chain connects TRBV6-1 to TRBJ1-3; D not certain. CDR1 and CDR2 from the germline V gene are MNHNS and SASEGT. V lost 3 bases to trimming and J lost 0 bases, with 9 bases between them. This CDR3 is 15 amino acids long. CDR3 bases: TGTGCCAGCAGTGATCTAGGAACCTCTGGAAACACCATATATTTT. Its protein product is CASSDLGTSGNTIYF.

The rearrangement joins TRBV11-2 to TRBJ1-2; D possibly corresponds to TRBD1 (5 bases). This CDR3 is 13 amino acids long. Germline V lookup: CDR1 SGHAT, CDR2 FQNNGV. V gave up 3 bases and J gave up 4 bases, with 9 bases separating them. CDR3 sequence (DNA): TGTGCCAGCAGCTTTTCAGGGAGCTATGGCTACACCTTC. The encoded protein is CASSFSGSYGYTF.

The CDR3 spells CASSLARRSGFDEQFF. The CDR3 DNA is TGCGCCAGCAGCTTGGCCCGGCGATCGGGGTTCGATGAGCAGTTCTTC. J is TRBJ2-1 and V is TRBV5-1; tentative D call: TRBD2 (5 bases). This CDR3 has 16 amino acids. V was shortened by 0 bases and J by 8 bases, with 18 bases between the two germline ends. From germline, CDR1 is SGHRS and CDR2 YFSETQ. Looking up the rest from reference TRBV5-1 and TRBJ2-1 gives the full variable domain: KAGVTQTPRYLIKTRGQQVTLSCSPISGHRSVSWYQQTPGQGLQFLFEYFSETQRNKGNFPGRFSGRQFSNSRSEMNVSTLELGDSALYLCASSLARRSGFDEQFFGPGTRLTVL.

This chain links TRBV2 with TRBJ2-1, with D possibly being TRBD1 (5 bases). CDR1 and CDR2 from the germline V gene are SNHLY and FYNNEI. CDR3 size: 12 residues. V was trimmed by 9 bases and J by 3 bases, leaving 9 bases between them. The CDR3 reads CASRTSYNEQFF. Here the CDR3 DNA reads TGTGCCAGTAGGACAAGCTACAATGAGCAGTTCTTC.

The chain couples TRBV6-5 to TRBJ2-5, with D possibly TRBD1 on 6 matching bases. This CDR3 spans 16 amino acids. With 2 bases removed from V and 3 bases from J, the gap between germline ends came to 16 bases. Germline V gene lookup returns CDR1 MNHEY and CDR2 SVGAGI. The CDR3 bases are TGTGCCAGCAGTTACGAACCGGAACAGGGAGAAGAGACCCAGTACTTC. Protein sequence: CASSYEPEQGEETQYF.

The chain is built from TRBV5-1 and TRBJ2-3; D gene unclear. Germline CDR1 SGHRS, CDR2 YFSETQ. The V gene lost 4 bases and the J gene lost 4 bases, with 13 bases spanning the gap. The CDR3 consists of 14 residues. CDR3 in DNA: TGCGCCAGCAGCCCGGAAGGGTTTGCAGATACGCAGTATTTT. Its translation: CASSPEGFADTQYF.

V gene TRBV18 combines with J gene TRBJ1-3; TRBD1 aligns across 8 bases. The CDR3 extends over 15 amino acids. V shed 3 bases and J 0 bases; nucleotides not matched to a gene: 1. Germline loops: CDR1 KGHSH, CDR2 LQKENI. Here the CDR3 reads CASSPDRGSGNTIYF. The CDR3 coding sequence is TGTGCCAGCTCACCCGACAGGGGCTCTGGAAACACCATATATTTT.

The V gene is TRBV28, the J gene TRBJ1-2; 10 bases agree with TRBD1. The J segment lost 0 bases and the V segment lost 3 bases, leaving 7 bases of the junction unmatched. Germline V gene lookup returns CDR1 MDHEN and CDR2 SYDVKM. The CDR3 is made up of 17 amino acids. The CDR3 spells CASSFPGTGETNYGYTF. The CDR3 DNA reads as TGTGCCAGCAGTTTCCCGGGGACAGGGGAGACTAACTATGGCTACACCTTC.

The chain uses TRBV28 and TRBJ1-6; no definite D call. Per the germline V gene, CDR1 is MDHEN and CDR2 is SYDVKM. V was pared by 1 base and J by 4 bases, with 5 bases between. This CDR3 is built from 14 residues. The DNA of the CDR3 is TGTGCCAGCAGTTTATCCAATTATAATTCACCCCTCCACTTT. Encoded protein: CASSLSNYNSPLHF.

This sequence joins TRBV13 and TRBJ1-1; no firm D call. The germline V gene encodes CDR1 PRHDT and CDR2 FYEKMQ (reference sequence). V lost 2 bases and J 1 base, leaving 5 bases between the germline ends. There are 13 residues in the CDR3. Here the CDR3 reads CASSLTQNTEAFF. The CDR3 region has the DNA TGTGCCAGCAGCTTAACCCAGAACACTGAAGCTTTCTTT.